Listed below are T cell receptor beta chains from one sample, sequenced in a study of blood T cell repertoires in COVID-19. Sequencing was performed with immunoSEQ multiplex PCR; in TCRdb, only in-frame clones are kept and a portion is missing. The table shows 250,000 to 400,000 clones, with about 88% occurring only once. Sequencing input: PBMCs or T cells enriched from blood (not recorded which). These receptor sequences come from a man aged 55 to 69 who had recovered from COVID-19. The CDR3 runs from the conserved cysteine through the conserved F or W. A D gene is named only where the DNA matches it firmly. Expanded clones get a size class; other rows say once, few or many, or leave the size out.

CDR3 protein: CASSQAGTASYGYTF
CDR3 DNA: TGCGCCAGCAGCCAGGCCGGGACAGCAAGCTATGGCTACACCTTC
V gene: TRBV4-3
D gene: TRBD1
J gene: TRBJ1-2
clone size: NA

CDR3 protein: CASKGSWGVDNQPQHF
CDR3 DNA: TGTGCCAGCAAGGGATCTTGGGGAGTTGACAATCAGCCCCAGCATTTT
V gene: TRBV27
D gene: NA
J gene: TRBJ1-5
clone size: NA

CDR3 protein: CATTGQGGETQYF
CDR3 DNA: TGTGCCACCACGGGGCAGGGAGGAGAGACCCAGTACTTC
V gene: TRBV10-3
D gene: NA
J gene: TRBJ2-5
clone size: NA

CDR3 protein: CASSFPTGELFF
CDR3 DNA: TGTGCCAGCAGCTTCCCGACCGGGGAGCTGTTTTTT
V gene: TRBV7-2
D gene: NA
J gene: TRBJ2-2
clone size: NA

CDR3 protein: CASSERTRANSPLHF
CDR3 DNA: TGCGCCAGCAGTGAGAGGACGAGGGCCAATTCACCCCTCCACTTT
V gene: TRBV10-2
D gene: NA
J gene: TRBJ1-6
clone size: NA

CDR3 protein: CASSTTVHDSSYEQYF
CDR3 DNA: TGTGCCAGCAGCACAACAGTCCATGACAGCTCCTACGAGCAGTACTTC
V gene: TRBV11-1
D gene: NA
J gene: TRBJ2-7
clone size: NA

CDR3 protein: CASSATGTVDEQYF
CDR3 DNA: TGCGCCAGCTCCGCTACCGGGACAGTCGACGAGCAGTACTTC
V gene: TRBV5-1
D gene: TRBD1
J gene: TRBJ2-7
clone size: NA

CDR3 protein: CASSLGQGVFSSGTQYF
CDR3 DNA: TGCGCCAGCAGCTTGGGACAGGGAGTGTTTAGTTCGGGTACGCAGTATTTT
V gene: TRBV5-1
D gene: TRBD1
J gene: TRBJ2-3
clone size: NA

CDR3 protein: CASSTGLAGSYNEQFF
CDR3 DNA: TGTGCCAGCAGCACTGGACTAGCGGGATCCTACAATGAGCAGTTCTTC
V gene: TRBV6-9
D gene: TRBD2
J gene: TRBJ2-1
clone size: NA

CDR3 protein: CASSIPRDRDVYGYTF
CDR3 DNA: TGTGCCAGCAGCATTCCCCGGGACAGGGATGTCTATGGCTACACCTTC
V gene: TRBV9
D gene: TRBD1
J gene: TRBJ1-2
clone size: once

CDR3 protein: CSVLKDYEQFF
CDR3 DNA: TGCAGCGTGCTGAAGGACTATGAGCAGTTCTTC
V gene: TRBV29-1
D gene: NA
J gene: TRBJ2-1
clone size: NA

CDR3 protein: CASSQDSGQGRNEQFF
CDR3 DNA: TGCGCCAGCAGCCAAGACTCAGGACAGGGTCGAAATGAGCAGTTCTTC
V gene: TRBV4-1
D gene: TRBD1
J gene: TRBJ2-1
clone size: once

CDR3 protein: CASSPYRGLLPYEQYF
CDR3 DNA: TGTGCCAGCAGTCCTTACAGGGGTCTCCTACCCTACGAGCAGTACTTC
V gene: TRBV9
D gene: TRBD1
J gene: TRBJ2-7
clone size: NA

CDR3 protein: CASSPPGLAQPDQETQYF
CDR3 DNA: TGTGCCAGCTCACCCCCCGGACTAGCGCAACCAGACCAAGAGACCCAGTACTTC
V gene: TRBV18
D gene: TRBD2
J gene: TRBJ2-5
clone size: NA

CDR3 protein: CSVSGTQGNTIYF
CDR3 DNA: TGCAGCGTCTCCGGGACTCAAGGAAACACCATATATTTT
V gene: TRBV29-1
D gene: NA
J gene: TRBJ1-3
clone size: NA

CDR3 protein: CASSQLDRGTDTQYF
CDR3 DNA: TGTGCCAGCAGCCAACTCGACAGGGGCACAGATACGCAGTATTTT
V gene: TRBV3-1/TRBV3-2
D gene: TRBD1
J gene: TRBJ2-3
clone size: NA

CDR3 protein: CSVEDNNYGYTF
CDR3 DNA: TGCAGCGTTGAGGACAATAACTATGGCTACACCTTC
V gene: TRBV29-1
D gene: NA
J gene: TRBJ1-2
clone size: once

CDR3 protein: CASSLRHNTEAFF
CDR3 DNA: TGTGCCAGCAGTTTAAGACATAACACTGAAGCTTTCTTT
V gene: TRBV25-1
D gene: NA
J gene: TRBJ1-1
clone size: NA

CDR3 protein: CATSATRDSYGYTF
CDR3 DNA: TGTGCCACCAGCGCAACGCGTGATTCCTATGGCTACACCTTC
V gene: TRBV24-1
D gene: NA
J gene: TRBJ1-2
clone size: NA

CDR3 protein: CASSQGQGNEKLFF
CDR3 DNA: TGTGCCAGCAGCCAGGGACAGGGTAATGAAAAACTGTTTTTT
V gene: TRBV9
D gene: TRBD1
J gene: TRBJ1-4
clone size: NA

CDR3 protein: CSVEKFYRVGDSYNEQFF
CDR3 DNA: TGCAGCGTTGAAAAGTTTTACAGGGTGGGAGACTCCTACAATGAGCAGTTCTTC
V gene: TRBV29-1
D gene: NA
J gene: TRBJ2-1
clone size: NA

CDR3 protein: CASSQDGLAGANEQFF
CDR3 DNA: TGCGCCAGCAGCCAAGACGGACTAGCGGGGGCCAATGAGCAGTTCTTC
V gene: TRBV4-1
D gene: TRBD2
J gene: TRBJ2-1
clone size: NA

CDR3 protein: CASSTRTGGPVTEAFF
CDR3 DNA: TGTGCCAGCAGTACGCGGACAGGGGGGCCGGTTACTGAAGCTTTCTTT
V gene: TRBV28
D gene: TRBD1
J gene: TRBJ1-1
clone size: NA

CDR3 protein: CASSQGQHRRPQHF
CDR3 DNA: TGTGCCAGCAGCCAAGGACAGCACAGACGGCCCCAGCATTTT
V gene: TRBV6-2/TRBV6-3
D gene: NA
J gene: TRBJ1-5
clone size: NA

CDR3 protein: CASSVAGAYEQYF
CDR3 DNA: TGTGCCAGCAGTGTGGCAGGGGCCTACGAGCAGTACTTC
V gene: TRBV7-3
D gene: NA
J gene: TRBJ2-7
clone size: NA

CDR3 protein: CASSLPPGGGAGDTQYF
CDR3 DNA: TGTGCCAGCAGCCTCCCGCCAGGCGGGGGGGCCGGAGATACGCAGTATTTT
V gene: TRBV5-4
D gene: TRBD2
J gene: TRBJ2-3
clone size: NA

CDR3 protein: CASSYSTRASRPDTQYF
CDR3 DNA: TGTGCCAGCAGTTACTCGACGCGGGCTAGTCGTCCAGATACGCAGTATTTT
V gene: TRBV6-2/TRBV6-3
D gene: NA
J gene: TRBJ2-3
clone size: once

CDR3 protein: CASSEIKNTEAFF
CDR3 DNA: TGTGCCAGCAGTGAAATCAAGAACACTGAAGCTTTCTTT
V gene: TRBV6-1
D gene: NA
J gene: TRBJ1-1
clone size: NA

CDR3 protein: CASSKKAGSTDTQYF
CDR3 DNA: TGTGCCAGCAGCAAAAAAGCGGGGAGCACAGATACGCAGTATTTT
V gene: TRBV11-3
D gene: TRBD2
J gene: TRBJ2-3
clone size: NA

CDR3 protein: CASIPGLAGPITDTQYF
CDR3 DNA: TGTGCCAGCATCCCGGGACTAGCGGGACCGATCACAGATACGCAGTATTTT
V gene: TRBV7-2
D gene: TRBD2
J gene: TRBJ2-3
clone size: NA

CDR3 protein: CASSLSGRGTEAFF
CDR3 DNA: TGTGCCAGCAGCTTAAGCGGGCGGGGCACTGAAGCTTTCTTT
V gene: TRBV7-9
D gene: NA
J gene: TRBJ1-1
clone size: once

CDR3 protein: CASSPGLGGLSPTNEKLFF
CDR3 DNA: TGTGCCAGTAGTCCCGGCCTGGGGGGACTATCACCAACTAATGAAAAACTGTTTTTT
V gene: TRBV19
D gene: NA
J gene: TRBJ1-4
clone size: NA

CDR3 protein: CASSSTWDLLNEKLFF
CDR3 DNA: TGTGCCAGTAGCTCCACATGGGACTTGCTTAATGAAAAACTGTTTTTT
V gene: TRBV19
D gene: NA
J gene: TRBJ1-4
clone size: NA

CDR3 protein: CASSPSDTLSSGNTIYF
CDR3 DNA: TGTGCCAGCTCACCATCGGACACCCTGAGCTCTGGAAACACCATATATTTT
V gene: TRBV18
D gene: NA
J gene: TRBJ1-3
clone size: NA

CDR3 protein: CASSLVLSGGWDEQFF
CDR3 DNA: TGCGCCAGCAGCTTGGTTCTTAGCGGGGGCTGGGATGAGCAGTTCTTC
V gene: TRBV5-1
D gene: TRBD2
J gene: TRBJ2-1
clone size: NA

CDR3 protein: CASKGSGNDYTF
CDR3 DNA: TGCGCCAGCAAGGGTTCCGGGAATGACTACACCTTC
V gene: TRBV5-1
D gene: NA
J gene: TRBJ1-2
clone size: NA

CDR3 protein: CASSFDRNQPQHF
CDR3 DNA: TGTGCCAGCAGCTTCGACAGAAATCAGCCCCAGCATTTT
V gene: TRBV11-1
D gene: NA
J gene: TRBJ1-5
clone size: NA

CDR3 protein: CASSFRDWPWEQYF
CDR3 DNA: TGTGCCAGCAGCTTCCGGGACTGGCCCTGGGAGCAGTACTTC
V gene: TRBV7-3
D gene: NA
J gene: TRBJ2-7
clone size: NA

CDR3 protein: CASSLLAGPNSPLHF
CDR3 DNA: TGTGCCAGCAGCTTGCTGGCGGGGCCTAATTCACCCCTCCACTTT
V gene: TRBV5-5
D gene: NA
J gene: TRBJ1-6
clone size: NA

CDR3 protein: CASSSLSTGELFF
CDR3 DNA: TGTGCCAGCAGCTCCCTTAGTACCGGGGAGCTGTTTTTT
V gene: TRBV11-2
D gene: NA
J gene: TRBJ2-2
clone size: NA

CDR3 protein: CASSAGTGYNSPLHF
CDR3 DNA: TGTGCCAGCAGCGCCGGGACAGGGTATAATTCACCCCTCCACTTT
V gene: TRBV9
D gene: TRBD1
J gene: TRBJ1-6
clone size: NA

CDR3 protein: CASSIRGKQETQYF
CDR3 DNA: TGTGCCAGCAGCATTCGGGGAAAACAAGAGACCCAGTACTTC
V gene: TRBV11-3
D gene: NA
J gene: TRBJ2-5
clone size: NA

CDR3 protein: CASLGLAGGPRAYF
CDR3 DNA: TGTGCCAGCCTCGGACTAGCGGGGGGTCCCCGAGCGTACTTC
V gene: TRBV28
D gene: TRBD2
J gene: TRBJ2-5
clone size: once

CDR3 protein: CASSIESGRAFEQYF
CDR3 DNA: TGTGCCAGTAGTATTGAGAGCGGGAGGGCCTTCGAGCAGTACTTC
V gene: TRBV19
D gene: TRBD2
J gene: TRBJ2-7
clone size: NA

CDR3 protein: CASSRMGASGYTF
CDR3 DNA: TGTGCCAGCAGCCGAATGGGGGCCTCTGGCTACACCTTC
V gene: TRBV14
D gene: NA
J gene: TRBJ1-2
clone size: few

CDR3 protein: CASSLPGGNQPQHF
CDR3 DNA: TGTGCCAGCTCACTTCCGGGTGGCAATCAGCCCCAGCATTTT
V gene: TRBV18
D gene: NA
J gene: TRBJ1-5
clone size: few

CDR3 protein: CASSLEGREGSPLHF
CDR3 DNA: TGCGCCAGCAGCTTGGAAGGCAGGGAGGGTTCACCCCTCCACTTT
V gene: TRBV5-1
D gene: NA
J gene: TRBJ1-6
clone size: once

CDR3 protein: CASSAGHLGGNSPLHF
CDR3 DNA: TGTGCCAGCAGCGCCGGACACTTAGGGGGCAATTCACCCCTCCACTTT
V gene: TRBV9
D gene: TRBD1
J gene: TRBJ1-6
clone size: NA

CDR3 protein: CASSIRLAGEETQYF
CDR3 DNA: TGCGCCAGCAGCATACGACTAGCGGGGGAAGAGACCCAGTACTTC
V gene: TRBV4-3
D gene: TRBD2
J gene: TRBJ2-5
clone size: NA

CDR3 protein: CASSVRLAGAYNEQFF
CDR3 DNA: TGTGCCAGCAGCGTGAGACTAGCGGGGGCCTACAATGAGCAGTTCTTC
V gene: TRBV9
D gene: TRBD2
J gene: TRBJ2-1
clone size: once

CDR3 protein: CASSQHFRGLNTEAFF
CDR3 DNA: TGCGCCAGCAGCCAGCATTTCCGGGGGTTGAACACTGAAGCTTTCTTT
V gene: TRBV4-3
D gene: NA
J gene: TRBJ1-1
clone size: NA

CDR3 protein: CASSPQLHLKTTDEQFF
CDR3 DNA: TGTGCCAGCAGCCCGCAACTACACCTCAAGACTACGGATGAGCAGTTCTTC
V gene: TRBV5-5
D gene: NA
J gene: TRBJ2-1
clone size: NA

CDR3 protein: CASSQRPSGRAEDTQYF
CDR3 DNA: TGTGCCAGCAGCCAAAGGCCTAGCGGGAGGGCGGAAGATACGCAGTATTTT
V gene: TRBV14
D gene: TRBD2
J gene: TRBJ2-3
clone size: NA

CDR3 protein: CASSLAGTANTGELFF
CDR3 DNA: TGTGCCAGCAGCTTGGCCGGGACAGCCAACACCGGGGAGCTGTTTTTT
V gene: TRBV5-5
D gene: TRBD1
J gene: TRBJ2-2
clone size: NA

CDR3 protein: CASSQVQVAETQYF
CDR3 DNA: TGTGCCAGCAGCCAAGTCCAGGTTGCTGAGACCCAGTACTTC
V gene: TRBV14
D gene: NA
J gene: TRBJ2-5
clone size: NA

CDR3 protein: CASSFGGILNTGELFF
CDR3 DNA: TGCGCCAGCAGCTTTGGCGGGATTCTTAACACCGGGGAGCTGTTTTTT
V gene: TRBV5-1
D gene: NA
J gene: TRBJ2-2
clone size: NA

CDR3 protein: CASSQRQGLNTEAFF
CDR3 DNA: TGTGCCAGCAGCCAGCGACAGGGGCTGAACACTGAAGCTTTCTTT
V gene: TRBV16
D gene: TRBD1
J gene: TRBJ1-1
clone size: NA

CDR3 protein: CAISESILPKTGDTEAFF
CDR3 DNA: TGTGCCATCAGTGAGTCGATTCTCCCGAAGACAGGAGACACTGAAGCTTTCTTT
V gene: TRBV10-3
D gene: NA
J gene: TRBJ1-1
clone size: few

CDR3 protein: CASKGQGPYEQYF
CDR3 DNA: TGTGCCAGCAAGGGACAGGGACCCTACGAGCAGTACTTC
V gene: TRBV5-4
D gene: TRBD1
J gene: TRBJ2-7
clone size: NA

CDR3 protein: CASSYPTGGLVEQYF
CDR3 DNA: TGTGCCAGCAGTTATCCGACAGGGGGCCTCGTCGAGCAGTACTTC
V gene: TRBV6-6
D gene: TRBD1
J gene: TRBJ2-7
clone size: once